The 9 T cell receptor beta chains presented below share a single source sample, sequenced in a study of breast tumors, draining lymph nodes, adjacent tissues. Using its own MiXCR run on the multiplex PCR reads, TCRdb lists one record per CDR3 protein. The sample shows around 120,000 distinct CDR3 sequences, nearly 20% of them seen only once. Samples came from axillary lymph nodes draining the breast cancer. Input material: axillary lymph node tissue. The receptors were gathered from a female donor with breast cancer. Some clones in this sample may be carry-over from other donors' samples.

There are many counts of this clonotype. V usage is TRBV5-6 and J usage is TRBJ2-2, with D perhaps TRBD1 (5 bases). The V gene's germline CDR1 is SGHDT and CDR2 YYEEEE. Trimming removed 3 bases from V and 1 base from J, with 16 bases in between. The CDR3 is made up of 17 amino acids. CDR3 coding DNA: TGTGCCAGCAGCTCCCTGTCGGCAGGGCTGAACACCGGGGAGCTGTTTTTT. It is translated as CASSSLSAGLNTGELFF.

This clonotype has a count of ten or more. This chain joins TRBV6-6 and TRBJ2-2; D not certain. CDR3 length equals 14 residues. Germline CDR1 MNHNY, CDR2 SVGAGI (reference sequence). V was clipped by 7 bases and J by 6 bases, with 15 bases between them. CDR3 nucleotides: TGTGCCAGCAAGGCTAGTCCGGACGCCGGGGAGCTGTTTTTT. This translates into CASKASPDAGELFF.

This clonotype was picked up many times. The genes are TRBV20-1 and TRBJ2-1; 9 nucleotides agree with TRBD2. The CDR3 is 15 residues long. Trimming removed 6 bases from V and 5 bases from J; junction bases left unmatched: 11. The germline CDR1 and CDR2 sequences are DFQATT and SNEGSKA (reference sequence). CDR3 sequence: CSATQSGRRDNEQFF. As DNA, the CDR3 is TGCAGTGCAACTCAAAGCGGGAGGCGGGACAATGAGCAGTTCTTC.

This clonotype was seen many times. This sequence joins TRBV11-2 and TRBJ1-2; 7 bases fit TRBD1. The V and J ends lost 5 bases and 8 bases, in that order; junction bases with no gene match: 17. Germline CDR1 SGHAT, CDR2 FQNNGV. This CDR3 spans 16 amino acids. CDR3 sequence reads: CASSQDRSHRGGGYTF. Here the CDR3 DNA reads TGTGCCAGCAGCCAGGACAGGTCACATAGAGGGGGCGGCTACACCTTC.

This clonotype showed up many times. This chain joins TRBV6-6 and TRBJ2-7; TRBD2 matches 7 bases. From germline, CDR1 is MNHNY and CDR2 SVGAGI (reference sequence). This CDR3 has 13 residues. The V segment lost 4 bases and the J segment 3 bases; nucleotides outside the gene matches: 3. CDR3 sequence: CASSLSGGYEQYF. For the CDR3, the DNA is TGTGCCAGCAGTTTATCGGGGGGCTACGAGCAGTACTTC.

Concerning this clonotype: This may stem from a read error, because a much larger clone lies one nucleotide away. The chain uses TRBV27 and TRBJ2-5, with TRBD1 matching 8 bases. The germline V gene has CDR1 MNHEY and CDR2 SMNVEV (reference sequence). The CDR3 extends over 18 amino acids. The CDR3 sequence is CASSLSTPRLDREGTQHF. The DNA for the CDR3 is TGTGCCAGCAGTTTATCGACCCCCCGCTTGGACAGGGAAGGGACCCAGCACTTC.

This clonotype was observed at least ten times. This chain uses TRBV7-8 with TRBJ2-3; 8 bases are shared with TRBD2. Germline CDR1 reads SGHVS; CDR2 reads FQNEAQ. V lost 0 bases to trimming and J lost 3 bases; unmatched junction nucleotides: 8. The CDR3 length is 17 residues. CDR3 sequence reads: CASSLAYRGGLTDTQYF. Here the CDR3 DNA reads TGTGCCAGCAGCTTAGCGTATCGGGGGGGCTTGACAGATACGCAGTATTTT.

Concerning this clonotype itself: A read error may explain this, as a much larger clone is one base away. The V and J genes are TRBV6-5 and TRBJ1-2; D remains ambiguous. This CDR3 comprises 15 residues. The germline V gene encodes CDR1 MNHEY and CDR2 SVGAGI. The CDR3 region has the DNA TGTGCCAGCAGTTACCATCGATTAGGGTACTATGGCCACACCTTC. Protein sequence: CASSYHRLGYYGHTF.

This clonotype was found a few times. The chain employs TRBV3-1 and TRBJ2-5; the match to TRBD1 covers 8 bases. V was clipped by 5 bases and J by 4 bases; unmatched bases: 6. In germline, CDR1 is LGHDT, CDR2 YNNKEL (reference sequence). The CDR3 runs 14 residues. CDR3 loop: CASSGRTGRETQYF. Here the CDR3 DNA reads TGTGCCAGCAGCGGTCGGACAGGGCGAGAGACCCAGTACTTC.